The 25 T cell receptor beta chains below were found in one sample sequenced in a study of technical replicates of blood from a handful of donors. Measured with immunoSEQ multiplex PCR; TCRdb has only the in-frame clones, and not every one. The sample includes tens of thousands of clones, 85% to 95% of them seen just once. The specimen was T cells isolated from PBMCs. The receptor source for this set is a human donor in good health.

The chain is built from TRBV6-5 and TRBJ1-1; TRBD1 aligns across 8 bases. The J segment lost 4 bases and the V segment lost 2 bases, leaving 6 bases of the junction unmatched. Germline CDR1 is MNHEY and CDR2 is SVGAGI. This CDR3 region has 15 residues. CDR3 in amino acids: CASSYGDQGATEAFF. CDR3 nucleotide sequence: TGTGCCAGCAGTTACGGAGATCAGGGGGCCACTGAAGCTTTCTTT.

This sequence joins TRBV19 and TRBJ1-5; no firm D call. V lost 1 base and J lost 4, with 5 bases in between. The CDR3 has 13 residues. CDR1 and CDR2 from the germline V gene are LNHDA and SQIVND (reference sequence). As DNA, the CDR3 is TGTGCCAGTAGTATAGCCGGGAATCAGCCCCAGCATTTT. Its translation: CASSIAGNQPQHF.

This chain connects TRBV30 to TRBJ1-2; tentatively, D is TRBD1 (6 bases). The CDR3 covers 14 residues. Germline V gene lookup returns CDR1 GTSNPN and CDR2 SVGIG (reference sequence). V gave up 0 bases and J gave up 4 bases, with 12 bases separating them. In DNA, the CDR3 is TGTGCCTGGAGTGTAAACAGGGAGATCTATGGCTACACCTTC. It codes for CAWSVNREIYGYTF.

The CDR3 nucleotides read TGTGCCAGCAGCTTAGAGTCGGGCAGGGGGGATGGCTACACCTTC. Residues: CASSLESGRGDGYTF. This chain links TRBV7-2 with TRBJ1-2, with 7 nucleotides matching TRBD1. The CDR3 spans 15 residues. Per the germline V gene, CDR1 is SGHTA and CDR2 is FQGNSA. V shed 1 base, J shed 6 bases, and the junction held 8 bases outside the gene matches.

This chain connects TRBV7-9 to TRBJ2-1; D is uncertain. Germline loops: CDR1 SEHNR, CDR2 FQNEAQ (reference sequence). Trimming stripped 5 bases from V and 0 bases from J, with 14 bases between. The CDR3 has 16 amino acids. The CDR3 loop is CASSNPTPSSYNEQFF. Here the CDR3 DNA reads TGTGCCAGCAGCAACCCAACACCTAGCTCCTACAATGAGCAGTTCTTC.

This CDR3 is CASSYTLLPADYGYTF. CDR3 DNA sequence: TGTGCCAGCAGTTACACGCTCTTACCAGCGGACTATGGCTACACCTTC. V is TRBV6-6 and J is TRBJ1-2; no clear D. Germline V CDR1 and CDR2: MNHNY, SVGAGI (reference sequence). The V gene lost 2 bases and the J gene lost 3 bases, with 16 bases spanning the gap. CDR3 length: 16 amino acids.

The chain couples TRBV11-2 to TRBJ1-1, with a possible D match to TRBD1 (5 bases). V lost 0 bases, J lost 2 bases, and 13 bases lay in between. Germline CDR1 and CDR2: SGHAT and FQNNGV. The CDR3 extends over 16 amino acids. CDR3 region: CASSLEGPGVNTEAFF. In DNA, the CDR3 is TGTGCCAGCAGCTTAGAGGGTCCGGGGGTTAACACTGAAGCTTTCTTT. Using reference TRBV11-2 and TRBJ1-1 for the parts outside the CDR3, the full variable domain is EAGVAQSPRYKIIEKRQSVAFWCNPISGHATLYWYQQILGQGPKLLIQFQNNGVVDDSQLPKDRFSAERLKGVDSTLKIQPAKLEDSAVYLCASSLEGPGVNTEAFFGQGTRLTVV.

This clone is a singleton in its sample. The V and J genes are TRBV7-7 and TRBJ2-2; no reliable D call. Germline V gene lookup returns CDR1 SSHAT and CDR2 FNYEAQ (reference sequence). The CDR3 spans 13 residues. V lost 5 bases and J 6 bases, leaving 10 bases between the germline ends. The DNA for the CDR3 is TGTGCCAGCAGCCACCAGGTCGCCGGGGAGCTGTTTTTT. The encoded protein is CASSHQVAGELFF.

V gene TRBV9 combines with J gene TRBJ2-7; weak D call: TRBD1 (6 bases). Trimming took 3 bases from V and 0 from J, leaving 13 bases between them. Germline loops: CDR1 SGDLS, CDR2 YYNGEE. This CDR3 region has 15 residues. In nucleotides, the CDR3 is TGTGCCAGCAGCGGAGGGGGTAGCGCCTCCTACGAGCAGTACTTC. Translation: CASSGGGSASYEQYF.

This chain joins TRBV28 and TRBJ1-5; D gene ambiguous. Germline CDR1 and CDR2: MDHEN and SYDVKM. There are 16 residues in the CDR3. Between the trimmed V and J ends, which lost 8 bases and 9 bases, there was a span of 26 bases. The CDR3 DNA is TGTGCCAGCGACAACGCGGGCAGAAGGTCAATTACGCCCCAGCATTTT. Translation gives CASDNAGRRSITPQHF.

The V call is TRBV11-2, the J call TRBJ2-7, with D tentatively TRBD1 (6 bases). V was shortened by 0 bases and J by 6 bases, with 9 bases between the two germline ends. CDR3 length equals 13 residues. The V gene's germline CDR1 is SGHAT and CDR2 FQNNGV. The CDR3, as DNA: TGTGCCAGCAGCTTAGATCTGGGGGCCGAGCAGTACTTC. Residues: CASSLDLGAEQYF.

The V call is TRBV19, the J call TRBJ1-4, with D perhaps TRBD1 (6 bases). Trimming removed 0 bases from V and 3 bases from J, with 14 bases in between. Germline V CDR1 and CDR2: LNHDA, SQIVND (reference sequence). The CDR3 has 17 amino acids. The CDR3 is CASSIDLGGAANEKLFF. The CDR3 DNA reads TGTGCCAGTAGTATAGATTTAGGGGGAGCAGCTAATGAAAAACTGTTTTTT.

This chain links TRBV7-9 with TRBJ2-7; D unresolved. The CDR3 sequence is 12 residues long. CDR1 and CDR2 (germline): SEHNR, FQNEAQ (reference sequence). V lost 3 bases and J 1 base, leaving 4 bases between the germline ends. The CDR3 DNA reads TGTGCCAGCAGCTTCGCGTCCTACGAGCAGTACTTC. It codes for CASSFASYEQYF.

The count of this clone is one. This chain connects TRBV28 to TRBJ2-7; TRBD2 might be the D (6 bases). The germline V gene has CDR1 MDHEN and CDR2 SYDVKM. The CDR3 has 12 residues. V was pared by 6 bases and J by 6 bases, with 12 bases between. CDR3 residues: CASSPLGGEQYF. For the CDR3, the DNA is TGTGCCAGCAGCCCCCTCGGGGGCGAGCAGTACTTC.

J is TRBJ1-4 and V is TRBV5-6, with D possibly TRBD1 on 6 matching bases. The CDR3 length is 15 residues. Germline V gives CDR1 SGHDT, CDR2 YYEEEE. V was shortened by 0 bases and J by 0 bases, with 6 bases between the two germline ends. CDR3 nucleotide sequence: TGTGCCAGCAGCTTGGGACAGGCAACTAATGAAAAACTGTTTTTT. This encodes CASSLGQATNEKLFF.

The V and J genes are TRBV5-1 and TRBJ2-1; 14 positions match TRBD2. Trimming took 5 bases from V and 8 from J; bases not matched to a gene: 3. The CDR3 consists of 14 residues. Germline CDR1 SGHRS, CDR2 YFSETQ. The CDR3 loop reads CASRGTSGSHEQFF. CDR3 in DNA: TGCGCCAGCAGAGGGACTAGCGGGAGTCATGAGCAGTTCTTC.

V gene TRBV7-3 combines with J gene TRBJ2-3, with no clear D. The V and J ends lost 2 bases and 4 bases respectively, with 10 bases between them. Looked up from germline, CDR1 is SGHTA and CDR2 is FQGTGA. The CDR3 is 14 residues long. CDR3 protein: CASSLGRFPDTQYF. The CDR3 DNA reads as TGTGCCAGCAGCTTAGGTCGGTTCCCAGATACGCAGTATTTT.

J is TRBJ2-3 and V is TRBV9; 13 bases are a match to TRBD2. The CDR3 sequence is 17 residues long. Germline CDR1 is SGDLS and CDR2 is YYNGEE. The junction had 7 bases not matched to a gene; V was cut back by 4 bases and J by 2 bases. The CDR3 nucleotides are TGTGCCAGCAGCCCTCGGACTAGCGGGAGAAACACAGATACGCAGTATTTT. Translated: CASSPRTSGRNTDTQYF.

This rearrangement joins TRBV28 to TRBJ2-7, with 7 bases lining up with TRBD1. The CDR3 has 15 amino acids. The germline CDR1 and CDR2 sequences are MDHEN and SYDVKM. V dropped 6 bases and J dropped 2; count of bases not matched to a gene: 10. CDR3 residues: CASREGQLGTYEQYF. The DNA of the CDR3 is TGTGCCAGCAGAGAGGGACAGTTAGGGACCTACGAGCAGTACTTC.

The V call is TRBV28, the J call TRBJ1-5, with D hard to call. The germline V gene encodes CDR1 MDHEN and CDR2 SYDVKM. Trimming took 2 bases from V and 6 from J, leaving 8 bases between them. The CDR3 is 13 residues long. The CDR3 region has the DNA TGTGCCAGCAGTTTAGGCGGGATTCAGCCCCAGCATTTT. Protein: CASSLGGIQPQHF.

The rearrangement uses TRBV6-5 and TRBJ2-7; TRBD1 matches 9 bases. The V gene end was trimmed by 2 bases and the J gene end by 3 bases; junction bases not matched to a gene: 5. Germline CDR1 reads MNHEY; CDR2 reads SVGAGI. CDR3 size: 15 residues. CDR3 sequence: CASSYGTGLGYEQYF. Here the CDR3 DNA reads TGTGCCAGCAGTTACGGGACAGGGTTAGGCTACGAGCAGTACTTC.

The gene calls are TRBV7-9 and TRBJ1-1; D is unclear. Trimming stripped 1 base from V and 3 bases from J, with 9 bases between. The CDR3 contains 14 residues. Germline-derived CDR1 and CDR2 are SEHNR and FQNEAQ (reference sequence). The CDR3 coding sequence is TGTGCCAGCAGCTTAGAGGGCGGGCACACTGAAGCTTTCTTT. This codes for CASSLEGGHTEAFF.

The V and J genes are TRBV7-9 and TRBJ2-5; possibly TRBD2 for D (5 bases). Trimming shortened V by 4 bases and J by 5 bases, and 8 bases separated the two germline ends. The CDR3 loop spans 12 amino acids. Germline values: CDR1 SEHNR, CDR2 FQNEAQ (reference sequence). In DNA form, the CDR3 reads TGTGCCAGCAGCTCCAGAGGGGAGACCCAGTACTTC. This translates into CASSSRGETQYF.

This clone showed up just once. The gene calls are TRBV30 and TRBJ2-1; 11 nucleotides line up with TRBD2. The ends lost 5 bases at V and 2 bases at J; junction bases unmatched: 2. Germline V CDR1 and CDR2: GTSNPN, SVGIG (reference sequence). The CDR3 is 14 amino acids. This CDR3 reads CAWVLAGAYNEQFF. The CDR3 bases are TGTGCCTGGGTACTAGCGGGAGCCTACAATGAGCAGTTCTTC.

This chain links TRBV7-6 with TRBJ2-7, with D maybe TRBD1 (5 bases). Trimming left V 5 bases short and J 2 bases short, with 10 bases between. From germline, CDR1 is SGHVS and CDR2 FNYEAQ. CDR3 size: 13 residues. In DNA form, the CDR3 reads TGTGCCAGCAGCCAGGGTCCTCCCTACGAGCAGTACTTC. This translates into CASSQGPPYEQYF.